The entry below gives a single T cell receptor beta chain sequence along with its context. Antigen specificity is unknown. Method: immunoSEQ multiplex PCR; TCRdb's copy keeps in-frame clones and lacks some. The table has 20,000 or so clones, about three quarters seen once; the top ten hold roughly 12%. Germline-derived CDR1 and CDR2 are MNHEY and SVGAGI. The CDR3 totals 14 residues. The V end was cut by 6 bases, the J end by 4 bases, with 10 bases between. This specimen comes from a study of vaccination effects on CD4 cells after COVID-19. Study context: Either the mRNA-1273 or the BNT162b2 vaccine was given to participants as two doses.

Under the ViraFEST assay, PBMC were stimulated with viral peptide pools so that antigen-specific CD4+ T cells expanded. Sequencing was performed afterwards. Isolating CD4+ T cells followed 9 to 11 days of culture. Wells of around 2.2 million PBMC each were grown with around 10 IU/ml IL-2 and approximately 9.5 ug/ml peptides. At days 3 and 7, half of the medium was exchanged for IL-2 medium. General study points: Healthy vaccinees showed cross-reactivity with common cold coronaviruses in only 1 of 255 vaccine-induced clones.

Sequenced material: CD4+ T cells from PBMCs cultured with HCoV-229E spike peptides, taken before COVID-19 vaccination. The rearrangement uses TRBV6-5 and TRBJ1-6, with D maybe TRBD1 (6 bases). This clonotype was sampled from a human donor who received a COVID-19 vaccine. This CDR3 reads CASSNRAYNSPLHF. The CDR3 DNA reads TGTGCCAGCAGCAACAGGGCTTATAATTCACCCCTCCACTTT.